This T cell receptor (beta chain) was found in a study of blood T cell repertoires in COVID-19. Across the whole study: Donors in the United States, Italy and Spain gave samples during acute or convalescent COVID-19. PBMCs, B-cell-depleted T cells, or T cells provided the cDNA or gDNA that made up the material.

Germline CDR1 and CDR2: SQVTM and ANQGSEA. Trimming shortened V by 5 bases and J by 6 bases, and 16 bases separated the two germline ends. This CDR3 comprises 13 residues. Under the authors' procedure: Nucleated cell number was recorded as an estimate derived from reference gene primer amplification. TCRdb keeps only in-frame clones here, not all; method: immunoSEQ multiplex PCR. For V, J and clone size, that table is used; D and trimming come from the DNA. The sample has about 60,000 clones, about 70% seen once. This clone came up many times. The material sequenced was peripheral blood. The origin of this receptor is an elderly woman with acute or convalescent COVID-19. The V gene is TRBV29-1, the J gene TRBJ1-1, with D unresolved. The DNA of the CDR3 is TGCAGCGTTTACTATTTTCTCGGCTCTGAAGCTTTCTTT. Translating it yields CSVYYFLGSEAFF.